The sequence of this TCR beta chain was determined in a study of T cell responses to AZD1222 COVID-19 vaccine. Study-wide findings and caveats: CD4 TCRs linked to vaccination spanned spike, dominating at 160-218 and 743-854. Seropositivity was recorded at baseline in only a handful of AZD1222 recipients.

Germline CDR1 and CDR2: SGDLS and YYNGEE. This CDR3 has 13 amino acids. Trimming took 4 bases from V and 6 from J, leaving 10 bases between them. Regarding this clone: Its antigen is still unknown.

Data came from immunoSEQ multiplex PCR; TCRdb stores just in-frame clones and leaves some out. Here the sample spans 66,000 or so clones, less than 85% being singletons. This chain uses TRBV9 with TRBJ2-2, with D possibly matching TRBD1 (5 bases). Material: peripheral blood, obtained on day 0 of MenACWY control vaccination. The clonotype was recovered from an adult in good health. CDR3 in amino acids: CASSPQGSGELFF. CDR3 sequence (DNA): TGTGCCAGCAGCCCCCAGGGTTCCGGGGAGCTGTTTTTT.